This passage covers 21 T cell receptor beta chains from one sample sequenced in a study of T cell responses to AZD1222 COVID-19 vaccine. This table comes from immunoSEQ multiplex PCR, and its TCRdb copy is limited to in-frame clones, with some not included. Here the sample spans about 110,000 clones, roughly 89% being singletons. Sample: peripheral blood, taken 28 days after the second AZD1222 dose. These receptors were taken from an adult who received the AZD1222 COVID-19 vaccine.

CDR3 nucleotides: TGTGCCTGGTCCCCTGGGCCTGAAGCTTTCTTT. This encodes CAWSPGPEAFF. The chain links TRBV30 to TRBJ1-1, with D hard to call. CDR1 and CDR2 from the germline V gene are GTSNPN and SVGIG (reference sequence). V dropped 5 bases and J dropped 6 bases, with 10 bases sitting between them. The CDR3 length is 11 residues.

CDR3 in DNA: TGTGCCAGCAGCTTGCGGACAGGGCCCCCCACTAATGAAAAACTGTTTTTT. It specifies CASSLRTGPPTNEKLFF. V gene TRBV5-4 combines with J gene TRBJ1-4; 8 nucleotides agree with TRBD1. The junction had 7 bases not matched to a gene; V was cut back by 1 base and J by 2 bases. CDR1 SGHNT and CDR2 YYREEE come from the germline V gene (reference sequence). The CDR3 consists of 17 residues.

The rearrangement links TRBV6-1 to TRBJ1-4; D unresolved. From germline, CDR1 is MNHNS and CDR2 SASEGT. Trimming pared 2 bases from V and 1 base from J, leaving 11 bases between. The CDR3 sequence is 16 residues long. CDR3 nucleotide sequence: TGTGCCAGCAGTGAACAATTCGGTCTAACTAATGAAAAACTGTTTTTT. Translated: CASSEQFGLTNEKLFF.

This chain links TRBV6-5 with TRBJ1-3; D is unclear. The germline gives CDR1 MNHEY, CDR2 SVGAGI. V gave up 7 bases and J gave up 4 bases, with 11 bases separating them. This CDR3 region has 13 residues. The CDR3 sequence is CASIGLSGNTIYF. The CDR3 nucleotides are TGTGCCAGCATCGGCCTTTCCGGAAACACCATATATTTT.

The rearrangement links TRBV5-1 to TRBJ1-6, with no clear D. Trimming left V 7 bases short and J 5 bases short, with 4 bases between. CDR3 length: 11 residues. Germline CDR1 is SGHRS and CDR2 is YFSETQ. The DNA for the CDR3 is TGCGCCAGCCCTCATAATTCACCCCTCCACTTT. Translated: CASPHNSPLHF.

The chain carries TRBV27 and TRBJ1-1; D gene unclear. This CDR3 is built from 15 residues. Germline loops: CDR1 MNHEY, CDR2 SMNVEV (reference sequence). V dropped 3 bases and J dropped 1 base, with 12 bases sitting between them. The CDR3: CASSFFPPPNTEAFF. CDR3 sequence (DNA): TGTGCCAGCAGTTTTTTCCCCCCCCCGAACACTGAAGCTTTCTTT.

This chain joins TRBV6-6 and TRBJ2-2, with a possible D match to TRBD2 (6 bases). V dropped 5 bases and J dropped 1 base, with 11 bases sitting between them. This CDR3 region has 15 residues. The germline V gene has CDR1 MNHNY and CDR2 SVGAGI (reference sequence). CDR3 sequence: CASSRAGRNTGELFF. CDR3 sequence (DNA): TGTGCCAGCAGTCGAGCGGGCAGGAACACCGGGGAGCTGTTTTTT.

The chain recombines TRBV10-3 with TRBJ2-4, with D perhaps TRBD1 or TRBD2 (5 bases each). The CDR3 covers 15 residues. The V and J ends lost 3 bases and 8 bases respectively, with 17 bases between them. In germline, CDR1 is ENHRY, CDR2 SYGVKD. The CDR3 spells CAISDVGPQQDIQYF. CDR3 nucleotide sequence: TGTGCCATCAGTGATGTGGGACCCCAGCAGGACATTCAGTACTTC.

The rearrangement links TRBV30 to TRBJ2-5, with no clear D. The CDR3 runs to 11 residues. The ends were cut back, 0 bases at V and 5 bases at J, with 4 bases in the middle. CDR1 is GTSNPN and CDR2 is SVGIG in the germline V gene (reference sequence). CDR3 sequence: CAWSVGETQYF. In DNA form, the CDR3 reads TGTGCCTGGAGTGTAGGCGAGACCCAGTACTTC.

The V and J genes are TRBV13 and TRBJ1-1, with 8 bases matching TRBD1. Germline V gene sequence: CDR1 PRHDT, CDR2 FYEKMQ (reference sequence). This CDR3 has 14 residues. Losses at the gene ends were 4 bases for V and 6 bases for J; bases not matched to a gene: 7. The chain's CDR3 is CASSSPTGEAEAFF. DNA of the CDR3: TGTGCCAGCAGCTCCCCGACAGGGGAGGCTGAAGCTTTCTTT.

The gene calls are TRBV7-2 and TRBJ1-2; 10 bases agree with TRBD1. The CDR3 has 14 amino acids. Unmatched junction bases numbered 6, after V lost 5 bases and J lost 6 bases. Per germline, CDR1 SGHTA and CDR2 FQGNSA. This CDR3 is CASSPRGTGDGYTF. The CDR3 nucleotides are TGTGCCAGCAGCCCAAGAGGGACAGGGGATGGCTACACCTTC.

The chain uses TRBV20-1 and TRBJ1-5; D is unclear. Germline values: CDR1 DFQATT, CDR2 SNEGSKA (reference sequence). Trimming removed 3 bases from V and 9 bases from J, with 9 bases in between. This CDR3 has 11 amino acids. The CDR3 here is CSASVFGPQHF. The CDR3 nucleotides read TGCAGTGCTAGTGTATTCGGGCCCCAGCATTTT.

V and J are TRBV18 and TRBJ2-7; TRBD1 agrees at 7 bases. With 3 bases clipped from V and 3 bases from J, the junction kept 11 bases outside the gene matches. CDR3 length equals 16 residues. Germline V CDR1 and CDR2: KGHSH, LQKENI. CDR3: CASSPYSGTAFYEQYF. The CDR3 DNA reads TGTGCCAGCTCACCTTACTCAGGGACAGCCTTCTACGAGCAGTACTTC.

This rearrangement joins TRBV11-2 to TRBJ1-5; unclear D gene. Germline V gene data show CDR1 as SGHAT and CDR2 as FQNNGV. The V end was cut by 5 bases, the J end by 0 bases, with 5 bases between. The CDR3 is 13 residues long. The CDR3 sequence: CASSGDSNQPQHF. For the CDR3, the DNA is TGTGCCAGCAGCGGAGATAGCAATCAGCCCCAGCATTTT.

V gene TRBV15 combines with J gene TRBJ2-2; no firm D call. Germline CDR1 and CDR2: LNHNV and YYDKDF (reference sequence). The V and J ends lost 5 bases and 8 bases respectively, with 9 bases between them. This CDR3 spans 12 amino acids. The CDR3 reads CATSPTPGELFF. The CDR3 DNA is TGTGCCACCAGCCCGACACCGGGGGAGCTGTTTTTT.

The chain is built from TRBV30 and TRBJ1-1; D perhaps matches TRBD1 (5 bases). CDR1 and CDR2 from the germline V gene are GTSNPN and SVGIG (reference sequence). The V gene lost 4 bases and the J gene lost 5 bases, with 11 bases spanning the gap. The CDR3 length is 12 residues. CDR3 loop: CAWTGPATEAFF. CDR3 bases: TGTGCCTGGACAGGGCCGGCAACTGAAGCTTTCTTT. The whole variable domain, remainder taken from reference TRBV30 and TRBJ1-1, is SQTIHQWPATLVQPVGSPLSLECTVEGTSNPNLYWYRQAAGRGLQLLFYSVGIGQISSEVPQNLSASRPQDRQFILSSKKLLLSDSGFYLCAWTGPATEAFFGQGTRLTVV.

CDR3 nucleotide sequence: TGTGCCACCAGTGATCCGGGTAAAGGGGAAGAGACCCAGTACTTC. Amino acid sequence: CATSDPGKGEETQYF. This chain joins TRBV24-1 and TRBJ2-5, with TRBD1 as a possible D gene (5 bases). Trimming pared 3 bases from V and 3 bases from J, leaving 13 bases between. The CDR3 contains 15 residues. Germline-derived CDR1 and CDR2 are KGHDR and SFDVKD.

The chain links TRBV5-4 to TRBJ2-4; no definite D call. This CDR3 has 15 amino acids. The V end was cut by 3 bases, the J end by 2 bases, with 12 bases between. Germline CDR1 SGHNT, CDR2 YYREEE (reference sequence). The CDR3 spells CASSSESYPKNIQYF. DNA for the CDR3: TGTGCCAGCAGCTCGGAGTCTTATCCCAAAAACATTCAGTACTTC.

This clone came up a few times. This chain uses TRBV28 with TRBJ2-5, with D perhaps given as TRBD1 or TRBD2 (5 bases each). The CDR3 sequence is 14 residues long. V gave up 3 bases and J gave up 5 bases, with 13 bases separating them. CDR1 MDHEN and CDR2 SYDVKM come from the germline V gene. CDR3 DNA: TGTGCCAGCAGTTTGGGGACCCCGTCGGAGACCCAGTACTTC. Translated: CASSLGTPSETQYF.

V usage is TRBV19 and J usage is TRBJ1-5; 8 bases line up with TRBD1. Germline assignment: CDR1 LNHDA and CDR2 SQIVND (reference sequence). The CDR3 contains 15 residues. J lost 2 bases, V lost 5 bases, and 5 bases had no gene match. The CDR3 DNA is TGTGCCAGTAGTCCGGACAGGGACGGCAATCAGCCCCAGCATTTT. Translated: CASSPDRDGNQPQHF.

This clone has just one count. V is TRBV19 and J is TRBJ1-5; 7 positions match TRBD1. This CDR3 is 14 amino acids long. Trimming took 9 bases from V and 2 from J; bases not matched to a gene: 7. Germline assignment: CDR1 LNHDA and CDR2 SQIVND (reference sequence). CDR3 region: CASEAGQGNQPQHF. The CDR3 DNA sequence: TGTGCCAGCGAGGCCGGACAGGGCAATCAGCCCCAGCATTTT. Supplemented by reference TRBV19 and TRBJ1-5, the full variable domain reads DGGITQSPKYLFRKEGQNVTLSCEQNLNHDAMYWYRQDPGQGLRLIYYSQIVNDFQKGDIAEGYSVSREKKESFPLTVTSAQKNPTAFYLCASEAGQGNQPQHFGDGTRLSIL.